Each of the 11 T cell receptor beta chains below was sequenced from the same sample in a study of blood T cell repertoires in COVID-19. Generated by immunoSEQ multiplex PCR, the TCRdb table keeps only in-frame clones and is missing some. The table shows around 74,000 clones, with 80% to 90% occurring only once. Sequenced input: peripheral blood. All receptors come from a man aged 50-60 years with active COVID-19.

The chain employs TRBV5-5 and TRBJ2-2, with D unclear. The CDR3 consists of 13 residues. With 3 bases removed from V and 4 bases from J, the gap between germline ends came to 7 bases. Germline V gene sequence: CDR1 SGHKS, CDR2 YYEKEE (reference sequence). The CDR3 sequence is CASSSHFTGELFF. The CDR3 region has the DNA TGTGCCAGCAGCTCCCACTTCACCGGGGAGCTGTTTTTT.

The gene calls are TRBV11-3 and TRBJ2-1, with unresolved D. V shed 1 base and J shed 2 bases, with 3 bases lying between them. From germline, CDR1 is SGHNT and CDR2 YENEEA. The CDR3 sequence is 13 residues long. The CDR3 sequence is CASSLGPYNEQFF. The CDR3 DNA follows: TGTGCCAGCAGCTTAGGGCCCTACAATGAGCAGTTCTTC.

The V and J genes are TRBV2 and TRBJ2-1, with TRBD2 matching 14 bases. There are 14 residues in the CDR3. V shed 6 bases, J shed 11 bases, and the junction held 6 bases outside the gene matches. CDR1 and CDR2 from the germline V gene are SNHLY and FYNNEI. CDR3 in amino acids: CASRETSGRAQQFF. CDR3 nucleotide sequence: TGTGCCAGCAGGGAGACTAGCGGGAGGGCCCAGCAGTTCTTC.

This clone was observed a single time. The CDR3, as DNA: TGTGCCAGCAGCTCCGCGTGGGGGACTACCTACGAGCAGTACTTC. It yields the protein CASSSAWGTTYEQYF. The chain joins TRBV28 to TRBJ2-7; 7 bases are a match to TRBD2. This CDR3 has 15 residues. Germline CDR1 reads MDHEN; CDR2 reads SYDVKM. J lost 2 bases, V lost 6 bases, and 10 bases had no gene match. The full variable domain, rest sourced from reference TRBV28 and TRBJ2-7, is DVKVTQSSRYLVKRTGEKVFLECVQDMDHENMFWYRQDPGLGLRLIYFSYDVKMKEKGDIPEGYSVSREKKERFSLILESASTNQTSMYLCASSSAWGTTYEQYFGPGTRLTVT.

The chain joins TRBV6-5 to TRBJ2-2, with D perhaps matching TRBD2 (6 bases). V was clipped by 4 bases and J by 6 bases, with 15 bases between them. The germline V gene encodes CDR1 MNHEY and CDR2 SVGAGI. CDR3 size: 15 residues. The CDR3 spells CASSSEYGRAGELFF. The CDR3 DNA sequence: TGTGCCAGCAGTTCGGAATACGGGAGAGCCGGGGAGCTGTTTTTT.

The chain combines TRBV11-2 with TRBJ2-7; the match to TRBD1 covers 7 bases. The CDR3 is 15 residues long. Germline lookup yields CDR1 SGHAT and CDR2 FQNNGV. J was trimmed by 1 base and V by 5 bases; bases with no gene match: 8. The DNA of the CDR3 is TGTGCCAGCAGCCCCCGGGCAGGGGGTTCCTACGAGCAGTACTTC. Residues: CASSPRAGGSYEQYF. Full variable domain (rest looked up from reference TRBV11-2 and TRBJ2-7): EAGVAQSPRYKIIEKRQSVAFWCNPISGHATLYWYQQILGQGPKLLIQFQNNGVVDDSQLPKDRFSAERLKGVDSTLKIQPAKLEDSAVYLCASSPRAGGSYEQYFGPGTRLTVT.

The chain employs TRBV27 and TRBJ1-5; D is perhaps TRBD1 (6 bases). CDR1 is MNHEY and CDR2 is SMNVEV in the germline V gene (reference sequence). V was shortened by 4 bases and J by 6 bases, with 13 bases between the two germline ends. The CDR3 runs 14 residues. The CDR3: CASSSPGGSQPQHF. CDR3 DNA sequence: TGTGCCAGCAGTTCCCCGGGGGGCTCTCAGCCCCAGCATTTT.

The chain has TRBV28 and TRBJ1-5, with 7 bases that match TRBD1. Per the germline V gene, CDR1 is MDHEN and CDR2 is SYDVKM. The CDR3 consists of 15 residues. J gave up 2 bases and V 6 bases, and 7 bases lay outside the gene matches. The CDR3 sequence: CASRRQGWGNQPQHF. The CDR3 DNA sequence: TGTGCCAGCAGGAGACAGGGCTGGGGCAATCAGCCCCAGCATTTT.

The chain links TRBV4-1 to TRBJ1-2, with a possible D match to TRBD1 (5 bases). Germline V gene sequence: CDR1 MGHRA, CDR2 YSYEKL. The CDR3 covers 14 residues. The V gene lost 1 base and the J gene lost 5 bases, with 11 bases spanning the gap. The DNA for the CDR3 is TGCGCCAGCAGCCAAGGGCCCCAGGGATATGGCTACACCTTC. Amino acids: CASSQGPQGYGYTF.

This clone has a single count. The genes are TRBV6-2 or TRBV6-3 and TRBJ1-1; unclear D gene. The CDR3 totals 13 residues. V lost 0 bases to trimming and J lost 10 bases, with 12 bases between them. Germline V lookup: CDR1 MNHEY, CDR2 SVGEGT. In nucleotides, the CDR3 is TGTGCCAGCAGTTACTCGATCGAGGGAGGAGCTTTCTTT. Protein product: CASSYSIEGGAFF.

CDR3 loop: CASSPQVSLAKNIQYF. CDR3 nucleotides: TGTGCCAGCAGCCCCCAGGTTTCCTTAGCCAAAAACATTCAGTACTTC. This chain links TRBV7-2 with TRBJ2-4, with unresolved D. The CDR3 sequence is 16 residues long. Deletions cut 5 bases from V and 0 bases from J, with 14 bases between. Germline values: CDR1 SGHTA, CDR2 FQGNSA. Complete variable domain (other parts from reference TRBV7-2 and TRBJ2-4): GAGVSQSPSNKVTEKGKDVELRCDPISGHTALYWYRQSLGQGLEFLIYFQGNSAPDKSGLPSDRFSAERTGGSVSTLTIQRTQQEDSAVYLCASSPQVSLAKNIQYFGAGTRLSVL.